Each of the 15 T cell receptor beta chains below was sequenced from the same sample in a study of T cell responses to AZD1222 COVID-19 vaccine. Only in-frame clones appear in the TCRdb table, and some are missing; sequencing was by immunoSEQ multiplex PCR. Of around 160,000 clones listed, 80% to 85% were seen once; the top ten hold 3.5% to 5%. This material consisted of peripheral blood, taken on day 0 of MenACWY control vaccination. Receptor source: an adult in good health.

This chain uses TRBV27 with TRBJ2-3; D is perhaps TRBD1 (6 bases). The CDR3 has 15 residues. CDR1 is MNHEY, CDR2 SMNVEV, per germline (reference sequence). With 2 bases removed from V and 1 base from J, the gap between germline ends came to 10 bases. The CDR3 is CASSLLQGGTDTQYF. The CDR3 DNA follows: TGTGCCAGCAGTTTACTACAGGGAGGCACAGATACGCAGTATTTT.

In nucleotides, the CDR3 is TGTGCCAGCAGCTCGTCAGCGAGCAATCAGCCCCAGCATTTT. Amino acids: CASSSSASNQPQHF. The gene calls are TRBV7-9 and TRBJ1-5; D is uncertain. Germline CDR1 SEHNR, CDR2 FQNEAQ (reference sequence). The CDR3 is made up of 14 amino acids. V lost 4 bases, J lost 1 base, and 8 bases lay in between.

The chain couples TRBV3-1 (or the pseudogene TRBV3-2) to TRBJ1-1, with D unclear. The CDR3 spans 14 residues. Germline CDR1 reads LGHDT; CDR2 reads YNNKEL (reference sequence). V was shortened by 1 base and J by 7 bases, with 13 bases between the two germline ends. CDR3 region: CASSQVEGSSEAFF. The DNA of the CDR3 is TGTGCCAGCAGCCAAGTCGAGGGTAGTAGTGAAGCTTTCTTT.

CDR3 sequence reads: CASSPTAGGNQPQHF. CDR3 nucleotide sequence: TGTGCCAGTAGTCCTACCGCCGGGGGTAATCAGCCCCAGCATTTT. The genes are TRBV19 and TRBJ1-5; TRBD1 might be the D (5 bases). The germline gives CDR1 LNHDA, CDR2 SQIVND (reference sequence). CDR3 length equals 15 residues. V lost 5 bases, J lost 4 bases, and 15 bases lay in between.

The J gene is TRBJ1-1, the V gene TRBV3-1 (or the pseudogene TRBV3-2), with D perhaps TRBD1 (5 bases). V lost 0 bases, J lost 1 base, and 12 bases lay in between. CDR3 size: 16 residues. Germline lookup yields CDR1 LGHDT and CDR2 YNNKEL (reference sequence). CDR3: CASSQDPGTGNTEAFF. The CDR3 nucleotides read TGTGCCAGCAGCCAAGACCCTGGAACAGGGAACACTGAAGCTTTCTTT.

The gene calls are TRBV18 and TRBJ2-1, with 8 bases that match TRBD1. Germline CDR1 is KGHSH and CDR2 is LQKENI. Trimming removed 3 bases from V and 7 bases from J; junction bases left unmatched: 2. This CDR3 comprises 13 residues. The DNA of the CDR3 is TGTGCCAGCTCACCTACAGGGGGGAATGAGCAGTTCTTC. Translation gives CASSPTGGNEQFF.

This rearrangement joins TRBV7-6 to TRBJ1-6, with D perhaps TRBD1 (5 bases). The germline V and J ends were trimmed by 1 base and 5 bases, with 9 bases remaining between them. CDR1 SGHVS and CDR2 FNYEAQ come from the germline V gene. This CDR3 has 15 residues. The CDR3 coding sequence is TGTGCCAGCAGCTTAGTGGCAGGGAATAATTCACCCCTCCACTTT. It specifies CASSLVAGNNSPLHF.

V and J are TRBV2 and TRBJ2-3, with 7 bases identical to TRBD1. V lost 2 bases and J lost 0; bases outside the gene matches: 5. From germline, CDR1 is SNHLY and CDR2 FYNNEI. The CDR3 consists of 16 residues. CDR3 in DNA: TGTGCCAGCAGTGAATCCCGGGACAGAAGCACAGATACGCAGTATTTT. It codes for CASSESRDRSTDTQYF.

The chain uses TRBV11-2 and TRBJ2-3; 7 bases align to TRBD1. Per germline, CDR1 SGHAT and CDR2 FQNNGV. V lost 0 bases and J lost 5; bases outside the gene matches: 2. This CDR3 contains 14 residues. The CDR3 loop reads CASSLDQGVDTQYF. The CDR3 bases are TGTGCCAGCAGCTTAGACCAGGGGGTAGATACGCAGTATTTT.

The chain links TRBV6-5 to TRBJ1-1, with D possibly matching TRBD1 (5 bases). CDR1 is MNHEY and CDR2 is SVGAGI in the germline V gene. CDR3 length equals 15 residues. V shed 0 bases and J shed 2 bases, with 10 bases lying between them. The CDR3 region has the DNA TGTGCCAGCAGTTACTCCGGGGGGTCCAACACTGAAGCTTTCTTT. It specifies CASSYSGGSNTEAFF.

This clone was picked up a small number of times. The V call is TRBV19, the J call TRBJ1-2; D gene uncertain. The ends were cut back, 0 bases at V and 7 bases at J, with 12 bases in the middle. CDR1 and CDR2 (germline): LNHDA, SQIVND (reference sequence). The length of the CDR3 is 14 residues. The CDR3 nucleotides are TGTGCCAGTAGTATAGATCGAGGGCTTCGTGGCTACACCTTC. Protein: CASSIDRGLRGYTF.

This chain connects TRBV7-8 to TRBJ2-5; D may match TRBD1 or TRBD2 (6 bases each). Trimming took off 7 bases at V and 4 bases at J, with 22 bases between the two ends. The CDR3 covers 16 residues. Germline V gives CDR1 SGHVS, CDR2 FQNEAQ. In DNA, the CDR3 is TGTGCCAGCACCTCTATGGGGGCGGGGCGGTTAGAGACCCAGTACTTC. Translation gives CASTSMGAGRLETQYF.

V usage is TRBV11-3 and J usage is TRBJ2-2; the D is unclear. Trimming took 1 base from V and 2 from J, leaving 11 bases between them. The length of the CDR3 is 16 residues. CDR1 and CDR2 from the germline V gene are SGHNT and YENEEA. CDR3 coding DNA: TGTGCCAGCAGCTTAGGACGCAGGCATAACACCGGGGAGCTGTTTTTT. This gives the protein CASSLGRRHNTGELFF.

The chain combines TRBV18 with TRBJ2-7; D is undetermined. From germline, CDR1 is KGHSH and CDR2 LQKENI. Between the trimmed V and J ends, which lost 3 bases and 0 bases, there was a span of 6 bases. The CDR3 spans 13 residues. CDR3 amino acids: CASSPVGSYEQYV. The CDR3 DNA follows: TGTGCCAGCTCACCGGTAGGCTCCTACGAGCAGTACGTC.

The chain employs TRBV10-2 and TRBJ2-1, with TRBD1 as a possible D gene (5 bases). The CDR3 consists of 14 residues. With 2 bases removed from V and 4 bases from J, the gap between germline ends came to 9 bases. Germline CDR1 is WSHSY and CDR2 is SAAADI. In nucleotides, the CDR3 is TGCGCCAGCAGTGAGGGGGCCTCATACAATGAGCAGTTCTTC. This gives the protein CASSEGASYNEQFF.